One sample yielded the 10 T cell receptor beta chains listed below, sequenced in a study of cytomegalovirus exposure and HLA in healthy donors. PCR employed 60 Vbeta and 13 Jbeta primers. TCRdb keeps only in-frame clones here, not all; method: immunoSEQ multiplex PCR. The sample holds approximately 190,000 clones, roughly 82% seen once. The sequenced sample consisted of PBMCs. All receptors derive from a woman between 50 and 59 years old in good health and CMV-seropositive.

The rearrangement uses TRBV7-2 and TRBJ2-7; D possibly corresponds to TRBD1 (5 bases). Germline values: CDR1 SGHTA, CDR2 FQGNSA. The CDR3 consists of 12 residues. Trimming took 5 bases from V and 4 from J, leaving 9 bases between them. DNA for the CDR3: TGTGCCAGCAGCCCAAACAGGTACGAGCAGTACTTC. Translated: CASSPNRYEQYF.

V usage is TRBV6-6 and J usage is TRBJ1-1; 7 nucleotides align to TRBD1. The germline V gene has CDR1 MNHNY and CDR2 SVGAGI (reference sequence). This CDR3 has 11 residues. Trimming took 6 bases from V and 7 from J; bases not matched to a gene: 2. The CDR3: CASSRDSEAFF. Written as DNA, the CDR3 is TGTGCCAGCAGCCGGGACAGTGAAGCTTTCTTT.

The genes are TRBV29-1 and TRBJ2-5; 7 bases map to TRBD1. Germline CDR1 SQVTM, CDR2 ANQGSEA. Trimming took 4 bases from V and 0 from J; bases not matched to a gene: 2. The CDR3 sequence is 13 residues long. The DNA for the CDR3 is TGCAGCGTTGTGGGACAGTACCAAGAGACCCAGTACTTC. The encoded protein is CSVVGQYQETQYF.

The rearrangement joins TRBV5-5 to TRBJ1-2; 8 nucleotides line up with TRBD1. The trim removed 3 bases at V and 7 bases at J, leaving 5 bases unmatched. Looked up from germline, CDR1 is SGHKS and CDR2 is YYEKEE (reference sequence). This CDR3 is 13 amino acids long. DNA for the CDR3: TGTGCCAGCAGCTACGACAGGGGCCGTGGCTACACCTTC. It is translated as CASSYDRGRGYTF.

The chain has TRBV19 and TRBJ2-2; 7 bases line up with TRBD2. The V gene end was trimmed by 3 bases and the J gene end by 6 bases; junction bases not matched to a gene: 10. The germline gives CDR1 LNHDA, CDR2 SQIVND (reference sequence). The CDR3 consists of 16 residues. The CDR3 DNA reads TGTGCCAGTAGTATCGGGGGAGGGTTGTGGGCCGGGGAGCTGTTTTTT. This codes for CASSIGGGLWAGELFF.

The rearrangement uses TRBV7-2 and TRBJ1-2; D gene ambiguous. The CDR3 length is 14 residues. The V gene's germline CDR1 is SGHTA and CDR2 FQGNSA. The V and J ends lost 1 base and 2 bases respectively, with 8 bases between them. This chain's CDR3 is CASSLDPGNYGYTF. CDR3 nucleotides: TGTGCCAGCAGCTTAGATCCAGGCAACTATGGCTACACCTTC. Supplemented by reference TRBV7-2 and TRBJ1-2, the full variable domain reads GAGVSQSPSNKVTEKGKDVELRCDPISGHTALYWYRQSLGQGLEFLIYFQGNSAPDKSGLPSDRFSAERTGGSVSTLTIQRTQQEDSAVYLCASSLDPGNYGYTFGSGTRLTVV.

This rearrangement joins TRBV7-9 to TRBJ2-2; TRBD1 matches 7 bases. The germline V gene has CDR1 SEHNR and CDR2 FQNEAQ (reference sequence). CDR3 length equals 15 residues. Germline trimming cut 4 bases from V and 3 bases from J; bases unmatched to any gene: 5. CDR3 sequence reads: CASSSGQVDTGELFF. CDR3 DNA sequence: TGTGCCAGCAGCTCTGGACAGGTCGACACCGGGGAGCTGTTTTTT.

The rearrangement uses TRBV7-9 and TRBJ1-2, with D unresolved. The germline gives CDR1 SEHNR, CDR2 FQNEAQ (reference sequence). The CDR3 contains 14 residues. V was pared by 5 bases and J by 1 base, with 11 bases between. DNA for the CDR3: TGTGCCAGCAGCCCGGAGGGTTTTAACTATGGCTACACCTTC. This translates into CASSPEGFNYGYTF.

CDR3 residues: CASDPGGYEQYF. The CDR3 DNA is TGTGCCAGCGATCCCGGGGGGTACGAGCAGTACTTC. The chain uses TRBV2 and TRBJ2-7, with 7 bases that match TRBD2. This CDR3 region has 12 residues. Looked up from germline, CDR1 is SNHLY and CDR2 is FYNNEI. After removal of 8 bases from V and 4 bases from J, the junction contained 5 bases not matched to a gene.

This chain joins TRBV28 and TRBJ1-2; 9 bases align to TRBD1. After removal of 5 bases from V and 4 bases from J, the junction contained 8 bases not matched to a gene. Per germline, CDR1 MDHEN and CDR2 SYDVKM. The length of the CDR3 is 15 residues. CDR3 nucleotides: TGTGCCAGCAGTACTCTGGGACAGGGCGTCTATGGCTACACCTTC. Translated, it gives CASSTLGQGVYGYTF.